In its sample, the clone carrying this TCR beta chain was seen a few times. What it binds is not known. Of the isolated RNA, all was reverse transcribed, and so the sequenced material was expressed TCRB transcripts. Naive, central memory and regulatory T cell samples averaged roughly 3.6 million immunoSEQ reads each. Assay used: immunoSEQ multiplex PCR; TCRdb lists only in-frame clones, some missing. The data hold around 130,000 clones, with around 8.8% observed a single time. This record comes from a study of beta chain features in type 1 diabetes. Per the germline V gene, CDR1 is SGDLS and CDR2 is YYNGEE. V lost 3 bases to trimming and J lost 3 bases; unmatched junction nucleotides: 2. The CDR3 contains 14 residues. Purities over 98% were achieved in all sorted populations. Study observations and caveats: Whether TCRB rearrangement is influenced by HLA type was left unresolved in this analysis. Moderate but significant shortening of TCRB CDR3s was recorded in all four CD4+ subsets from Type 1 diabetes patients. PCR might preferentially amplify shorter templates, equally in patients and controls.

Sequencing was performed on central memory CD4+ T cells from blood. The source is a man aged 30-40 years with type 1 diabetes. V gene TRBV9 combines with J gene TRBJ1-2; 10 bases fit TRBD1. CDR3 protein: CASSAGQGYYGYTF. The CDR3 DNA is TGTGCCAGCAGCGCGGGACAGGGGTACTATGGCTACACCTTC.